This entry lists 31 T cell receptor beta chains sequenced from one sample in a study of T cell changes during pregnancy in multiple sclerosis. Profiling relied on immunoSEQ multiplex PCR, and the TCRdb table lists in-frame clones only, not all of them. The repertoire holds about 57,000 clones, with less than 95% as singletons. The sample was peripheral blood, taken in the first trimester of pregnancy. The receptors shown here come from a female donor in good health, enrolled as a control in a pregnancy study.

The chain recombines TRBV28 with TRBJ2-2; D not resolved. This CDR3 comprises 15 residues. V gave up 2 bases and J gave up 6 bases, with 13 bases separating them. Per germline, CDR1 MDHEN and CDR2 SYDVKM. CDR3 amino acids: CASSLALPSPGELFF. CDR3 nucleotide sequence: TGTGCCAGCAGTTTAGCCCTCCCGAGTCCCGGGGAGCTGTTTTTT.

This clone was found a few times. The genes are TRBV13 and TRBJ1-1; D unresolved. The germline V and J ends were trimmed by 4 bases and 0 bases, with 6 bases remaining between them. The CDR3 spans 13 residues. Germline loops: CDR1 PRHDT, CDR2 FYEKMQ (reference sequence). In nucleotides, the CDR3 is TGTGCCAGCAGCTCGGAGATGAACACTGAAGCTTTCTTT. It is translated as CASSSEMNTEAFF. Full variable domain (missing parts from reference TRBV13 and TRBJ1-1): AAGVIQSPRHLIKEKRETATLKCYPIPRHDTVYWYQQGPGQDPQFLISFYEKMQSDKGSIPDRFSAQQFSDYHSELNMSSLELGDSALYFCASSSEMNTEAFFGQGTRLTVV.

The CDR3 coding sequence is TGTGCCAGCGGCCAGGGCAGGGAAGGCATGAACACTGAAGCTTTCTTT. Its protein product is CASGQGREGMNTEAFF. The V gene is TRBV2, the J gene TRBJ1-1; D might be TRBD1 (5 bases). V lost 8 bases to trimming and J lost 0 bases, with 19 bases between them. The CDR3 has 16 amino acids. Germline V gives CDR1 SNHLY, CDR2 FYNNEI.

This rearrangement joins TRBV4-1 to TRBJ1-5; D is unclear. Germline-derived CDR1 and CDR2 are MGHRA and YSYEKL. The CDR3 extends over 13 amino acids. Deletions cut 1 base from V and 12 bases from J, with 13 bases between. DNA for the CDR3: TGCGCCAGCAGCCAAGGTGGCGACAAGTACCAGCATTTT. It is translated as CASSQGGDKYQHF.

The chain is built from TRBV2 and TRBJ2-7; 8 bases line up with TRBD1. Losses at the gene ends were 10 bases for V and 9 bases for J; bases not matched to a gene: 8. The CDR3 has 11 amino acids. The V gene's germline CDR1 is SNHLY and CDR2 FYNNEI. Here the CDR3 reads CATTGAVGQYF. Written as DNA, the CDR3 is TGTGCCACGACAGGGGCGGTCGGGCAGTACTTC.

This chain connects TRBV6-4 to TRBJ1-2, with TRBD1 identical over 7 bases. With V trimmed by 3 bases and J by 8 bases, 9 bases remained unmatched. Germline V CDR1 and CDR2: MRHNA, SNTAGT. The CDR3 spans 14 residues. The DNA of the CDR3 is TGTGCCAGCAGTGAAGACAGGGCTGAGGGCGGCTACACCTTC. Translating it yields CASSEDRAEGGYTF.

The CDR3 DNA follows: TGTGCCAGCAGCCATGACAGGGAGGCTTTCTTT. It yields the protein CASSHDREAFF. The chain joins TRBV14 to TRBJ1-1, with 7 bases lining up with TRBD1. Germline CDR1 and CDR2: SGHDN and FVKESK. After removal of 3 bases from V and 11 bases from J, the junction contained 3 bases not matched to a gene. This CDR3 is 11 amino acids long.

The chain employs TRBV30 and TRBJ1-4; 11 bases line up with TRBD1. J gave up 5 bases and V 0 bases, and 8 bases lay outside the gene matches. Germline V lookup: CDR1 GTSNPN, CDR2 SVGIG (reference sequence). The CDR3 has 17 amino acids. The CDR3 reads CAWSVRWGQGGNEKLFF. The CDR3 DNA sequence: TGTGCCTGGAGTGTTCGGTGGGGACAGGGGGGAAATGAAAAACTGTTTTTT.

The chain has TRBV27 and TRBJ2-7; weak D call: TRBD1 (5 bases). The ends were cut back, 5 bases at V and 4 bases at J, with 15 bases in the middle. CDR3 size: 14 residues. Germline CDR1 and CDR2: MNHEY and SMNVEV (reference sequence). The CDR3 DNA reads TGTGCCAGCAGTCCCTCCCAGGGTTTGTACGAGCAGTACTTC. It is translated as CASSPSQGLYEQYF.

The chain uses TRBV4-1 and TRBJ2-7, with D possibly being TRBD1 (6 bases). V lost 5 bases and J lost 3, with 11 bases in between. The length of the CDR3 is 13 residues. Germline V CDR1 and CDR2: MGHRA, YSYEKL. CDR3 sequence: CASSVSDSYEQYF. CDR3 sequence (DNA): TGCGCCAGCAGCGTATCGGACAGCTACGAGCAGTACTTC.

The chain has TRBV7-2 and TRBJ1-5; 8 positions agree with TRBD1. J was trimmed by 2 bases and V by 3 bases; bases with no gene match: 0. The CDR3 has 14 residues. The germline CDR1 and CDR2 sequences are SGHTA and FQGNSA. CDR3 region: CASSLGQGNQPQHF. In DNA, the CDR3 is TGTGCCAGCAGCTTGGGACAGGGCAATCAGCCCCAGCATTTT.

A note on this clone: Mismatch with germline at one junction end may stem from a read error. V is TRBV7-2 and J is TRBJ2-7, with TRBD2 matching over 7 bases. The CDR3 consists of 16 residues. Looked up from germline, CDR1 is SGHTA and CDR2 is FQGNSA. CDR3 in DNA: TGTGCCAGCAGCCTAGCGGAAGCGGGATTGATCTACGAGCAGTACTTC. It yields the protein CASSLAEAGLIYEQYF. Using reference TRBV7-2 and TRBJ2-7 for the parts outside the CDR3, the full variable domain is GAGVSQSPSNKVTEKGKDVELRCDPISGHTALYWYRQSLGQGLEFLIYFQGNSAPDKSGLPSDRFSAERTGGSVSTLTIQRTQQEDSAVYLCASSLAEAGLIYEQYFGPGTRLTVT.

V and J are TRBV29-1 and TRBJ2-3, with 11 bases lining up with TRBD2. The CDR3 is 13 residues long. The germline gives CDR1 SQVTM, CDR2 ANQGSEA. The trim removed 8 bases at V and 4 bases at J, leaving 5 bases unmatched. The CDR3 spells CSTSTSGADTQYF. The CDR3 coding sequence is TGCAGCACGTCGACTAGCGGGGCAGATACGCAGTATTTT.

This chain connects TRBV7-9 to TRBJ2-1; 7 bases match TRBD1. Trimming took 5 bases from V and 0 from J; bases not matched to a gene: 7. Germline assignment: CDR1 SEHNR and CDR2 FQNEAQ (reference sequence). This CDR3 has 16 amino acids. The CDR3 here is CASSPGGSRSYNEQFF. CDR3 sequence (DNA): TGTGCCAGCAGCCCAGGGGGATCCCGCTCCTACAATGAGCAGTTCTTC.

The chain couples TRBV23-1 to TRBJ2-7, with a possible D match to TRBD2 (6 bases). TRBV23-1 is classed as an ORF, of uncertain function. V lost 2 bases to trimming and J lost 2 bases, with 16 bases between them. The CDR3 contains 16 residues. The CDR3 coding sequence is TGCGCCAGCAGTCAAGCCCACCGCCGGAGGGCCTACGAGCAGTACTTC. Translated: CASSQAHRRRAYEQYF.

The V gene is TRBV5-1, the J gene TRBJ2-3; 12 bases align to TRBD2. Germline-derived CDR1 and CDR2 are SGHRS and YFSETQ. The CDR3 contains 15 residues. Unmatched junction bases numbered 4, after V lost 4 bases and J lost 4 bases. The CDR3 sequence: CASSGRLAGADTQYF. DNA for the CDR3: TGCGCCAGCAGCGGGAGACTAGCGGGAGCAGATACGCAGTATTTT.

The chain joins TRBV18 to TRBJ1-3; the D gene is possibly TRBD1 (5 bases). V was shortened by 3 bases and J by 0 bases, with 21 bases between the two germline ends. This CDR3 region has 19 residues. From germline, CDR1 is KGHSH and CDR2 LQKENI. The CDR3 DNA sequence: TGTGCCAGCTCACCGCCTACCCTCCCCCAGGGACTCTCTGGAAACACCATATATTTT. Translation gives CASSPPTLPQGLSGNTIYF.

V is TRBV19 and J is TRBJ2-1, with 8 bases identical to TRBD1. Germline loops: CDR1 LNHDA, CDR2 SQIVND (reference sequence). CDR3 length equals 15 residues. V shed 3 bases, J shed 7 bases, and the junction held 8 bases outside the gene matches. CDR3 sequence (DNA): TGTGCCAGTAGTATCACCGCGACAGGGGAAAATGAGCAGTTCTTC. As protein: CASSITATGENEQFF. Complete variable domain (other parts from reference TRBV19 and TRBJ2-1): DGGITQSPKYLFRKEGQNVTLSCEQNLNHDAMYWYRQDPGQGLRLIYYSQIVNDFQKGDIAEGYSVSREKKESFPLTVTSAQKNPTAFYLCASSITATGENEQFFGPGTRLTVL.

The rearrangement uses TRBV4-1 and TRBJ2-3; 11 bases fit TRBD2. The CDR3 length is 17 residues. The germline CDR1 and CDR2 sequences are MGHRA and YSYEKL. J was trimmed by 6 bases and V by 3 bases; bases with no gene match: 11. The CDR3 sequence: CASSQTGTSGTLDTQYF. The CDR3 DNA reads as TGCGCCAGCAGCCAGACAGGGACTAGCGGCACTCTGGATACGCAGTATTTT.

The J gene is TRBJ1-1, the V gene TRBV6-5; D perhaps matches TRBD1 (5 bases). The CDR3 runs 14 residues. V lost 0 bases and J 0 bases, leaving 5 bases between the germline ends. Per germline, CDR1 MNHEY and CDR2 SVGAGI. This CDR3 is CASSYSGVNTEAFF. The DNA for the CDR3 is TGTGCCAGCAGTTACTCAGGGGTGAACACTGAAGCTTTCTTT.

This clone was detected once. The chain has TRBV10-2 and TRBJ2-3; the D gene is possibly TRBD2 (5 bases). Between the trimmed V and J ends, which lost 7 bases and 0 bases, there was a span of 14 bases. The germline V gene has CDR1 WSHSY and CDR2 SAAADI. The CDR3 extends over 15 amino acids. The DNA of the CDR3 is TGCGCCAGCACTTCCCCGGGGATAAGCACAGATACGCAGTATTTT. It specifies CASTSPGISTDTQYF.

The chain uses TRBV28 and TRBJ2-4; unclear D gene. V dropped 6 bases and J dropped 7 bases, with 13 bases sitting between them. This CDR3 comprises 13 residues. CDR1 is MDHEN and CDR2 is SYDVKM in the germline V gene. As DNA, the CDR3 is TGTGCCAGCAGCCCAGGCCCTACCAACATTCAGTACTTC. This encodes CASSPGPTNIQYF.

This clone is a singleton in its sample. The gene calls are TRBV7-6 and TRBJ2-3; TRBD2 matches 11 bases. The CDR3 consists of 15 residues. V was pared by 5 bases and J by 1 base, with 2 bases of the junction left unmatched. Germline lookup yields CDR1 SGHVS and CDR2 FNYEAQ. The CDR3, as DNA: TGTGCCAGCAGCCCACTAGCGGGGGGCACAGATACGCAGTATTTT. It is translated as CASSPLAGGTDTQYF. The variable domain in full, with the rest retrieved from reference TRBV7-6 and TRBJ2-3, is GAGVSQSPRYKVTKRGQDVALRCDPISGHVSLYWYRQALGQGPEFLTYFNYEAQQDKSGLPNDRFSAERPEGSISTLTIQRTEQRDSAMYRCASSPLAGGTDTQYFGPGTRLTVL.

V gene TRBV23-1 combines with J gene TRBJ1-5; TRBD1 matches at 7 bases. Being an ORF, TRBV23-1 has a function that is uncertain. CDR3 length equals 17 residues. The trim removed 7 bases at V and 2 bases at J, leaving 14 bases unmatched. This CDR3 reads CASIETGAEDGNQPQHF. The CDR3 DNA reads TGCGCCAGCATAGAAACAGGGGCGGAGGACGGCAATCAGCCCCAGCATTTT.

The V gene is TRBV9, the J gene TRBJ2-3; 11 positions match TRBD2. J was trimmed by 2 bases and V by 0 bases; bases with no gene match: 8. The CDR3 is 18 amino acids. Germline V gene lookup returns CDR1 SGDLS and CDR2 YYNGEE. CDR3 bases: TGTGCCAGCAGCGTAGTATCACTAGCGGGAGTGTTCACAGATACGCAGTATTTT. Its protein product is CASSVVSLAGVFTDTQYF. The whole variable domain, filled in from reference TRBV9 and TRBJ2-3, reads DSGVTQTPKHLITATGQRVTLRCSPRSGDLSVYWYQQSLDQGLQFLIQYYNGEERAKGNILERFSAQQFPDLHSELNLSSLELGDSALYFCASSVVSLAGVFTDTQYFGPGTRLTVL.

The genes are TRBV13 and TRBJ2-1, with D unclear. Germline CDR1 reads PRHDT; CDR2 reads FYEKMQ (reference sequence). V dropped 5 bases and J dropped 1 base, with 9 bases sitting between them. The CDR3 contains 14 residues. Here the CDR3 DNA reads TGTGCCAGCAGCCCAGACATGTCCTACAATGAGCAGTTCTTC. As protein: CASSPDMSYNEQFF.

The chain joins TRBV14 to TRBJ2-1; a possible D gene is TRBD1 (7 bases). The CDR3 is made up of 15 amino acids. V was trimmed by 2 bases and J by 3 bases, leaving 11 bases between them. Germline V gene data show CDR1 as SGHDN and CDR2 as FVKESK. This CDR3 is CASSQRQGGYNEQFF. CDR3 bases: TGTGCCAGCAGCCAACGGCAGGGGGGCTACAATGAGCAGTTCTTC.

The rearrangement joins TRBV7-2 to TRBJ2-1; TRBD2 aligns across 7 bases. Trimming removed 3 bases from V and 7 bases from J; junction bases left unmatched: 9. CDR1 is SGHTA and CDR2 is FQGNSA in the germline V gene. This CDR3 has 15 amino acids. CDR3 nucleotide sequence: TGTGCCAGCAGCTTGAGCGCGGGGGACCGAAATGAGCAGTTCTTC. Encoded protein: CASSLSAGDRNEQFF.

The J gene is TRBJ1-1, the V gene TRBV11-2; the match to TRBD1 covers 7 bases. V shed 1 base, J shed 6 bases, and the junction held 2 bases outside the gene matches. The CDR3 is 13 residues long. The germline V gene has CDR1 SGHAT and CDR2 FQNNGV. The CDR3 nucleotides read TGTGCCAGCAGCTTAGTCAGGGGGTCTGAAGCTTTCTTT. As protein: CASSLVRGSEAFF.

The chain uses TRBV7-3 and TRBJ1-5, with TRBD1 matching over 7 bases. The CDR3 is 14 amino acids. After removal of 5 bases from V and 2 bases from J, the junction contained 3 bases not matched to a gene. Germline V lookup: CDR1 SGHTA, CDR2 FQGTGA. The DNA for the CDR3 is TGTGCCAGCAGCGACCAGGGGGGCAATCAGCCCCAGCATTTT. It encodes CASSDQGGNQPQHF.

The V call is TRBV4-1, the J call TRBJ1-2, with a possible D match to TRBD1 (5 bases). There are 14 residues in the CDR3. CDR1 MGHRA and CDR2 YSYEKL come from the germline V gene. Trimming pared 2 bases from V and 3 bases from J, leaving 10 bases between. CDR3 DNA sequence: TGCGCCAGCAGCCAATTAGGGGTGGACTATGGCTACACCTTC. Protein: CASSQLGVDYGYTF.